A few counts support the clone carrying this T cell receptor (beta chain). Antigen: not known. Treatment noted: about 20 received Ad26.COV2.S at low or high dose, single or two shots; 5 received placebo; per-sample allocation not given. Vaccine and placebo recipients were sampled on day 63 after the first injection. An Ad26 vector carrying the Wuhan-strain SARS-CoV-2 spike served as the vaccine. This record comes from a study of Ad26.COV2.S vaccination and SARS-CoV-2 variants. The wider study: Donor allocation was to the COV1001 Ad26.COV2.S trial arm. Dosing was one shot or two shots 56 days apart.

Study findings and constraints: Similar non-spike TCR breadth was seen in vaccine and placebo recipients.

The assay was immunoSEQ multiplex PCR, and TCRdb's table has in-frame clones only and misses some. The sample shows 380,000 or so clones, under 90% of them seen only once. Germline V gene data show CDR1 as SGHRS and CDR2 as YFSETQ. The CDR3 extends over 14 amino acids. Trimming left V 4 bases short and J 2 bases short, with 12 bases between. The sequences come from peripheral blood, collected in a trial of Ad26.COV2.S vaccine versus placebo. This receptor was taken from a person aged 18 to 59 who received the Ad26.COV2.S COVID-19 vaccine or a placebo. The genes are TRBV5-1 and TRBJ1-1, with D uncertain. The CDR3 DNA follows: TGCGCCAGCAGCCCAGAAGGACCAAACACTGAAGCTTTCTTT. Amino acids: CASSPEGPNTEAFF. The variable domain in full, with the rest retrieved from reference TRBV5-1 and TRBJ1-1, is KAGVTQTPRYLIKTRGQQVTLSCSPISGHRSVSWYQQTPGQGLQFLFEYFSETQRNKGNFPGRFSGRQFSNSRSEMNVSTLELGDSALYLCASSPEGPNTEAFFGQGTRLTVV.